These 20 T cell receptor beta chains originate from one sample sequenced in a study of T cells in Graves' hyperthyroidism and ophthalmopathy. Amplified TCR beta CDR3 regions came from RNA transcripts. The HTBI primer set served for first-round RT-PCR of the TCR CDR3. Each CDR3 protein gets one entry after TCRdb re-called the multiplex PCR reads with MiXCR. Here the sample spans approximately 400,000 distinct CDR3 sequences, about 14% being singletons. The sample comprised blood. These receptors were taken from a man aged 50 to 59 with Graves' ophthalmopathy.

This clonotype was seen at least ten times. The chain links TRBV12-3 or TRBV12-4 to TRBJ2-7; weak D call: TRBD2 (5 bases). This CDR3 contains 13 residues. V gave up 2 bases and J gave up 4 bases, with 9 bases separating them. Here the CDR3 reads CASSLQPGYEQYF. The CDR3 nucleotides are TGTGCCAGCAGTTTACAACCGGGGTACGAGCAGTACTTC.

Only a few counts were recorded for this clonotype. The genes are TRBV6-1 and TRBJ2-5, with 7 positions matching TRBD2. This CDR3 region has 16 residues. Germline V gene data show CDR1 as MNHNS and CDR2 as SASEGT. V shed 0 bases, J shed 4 bases, and the junction held 8 bases outside the gene matches. CDR3 loop: CASSEAWGGGGETQYF. CDR3 nucleotide sequence: TGTGCCAGCAGTGAAGCCTGGGGGGGGGGGGGAGAGACCCAGTACTTC.

This clonotype was seen many times. V usage is TRBV6-1 and J usage is TRBJ2-7; TRBD1 agrees at 7 bases. The CDR3 runs 12 residues. Germline V CDR1 and CDR2: MNHNS, SASEGT. Trimming took 10 bases from V and 3 from J; bases not matched to a gene: 6. This chain's CDR3 is CATGTVDYEQYF. CDR3 DNA: TGTGCCACTGGGACAGTAGACTACGAGCAGTACTTC.

This clonotype occurred a few times. The chain uses TRBV29-1 and TRBJ1-2; 9 bases line up with TRBD1. This CDR3 region has 12 residues. Germline CDR1 is SQVTM and CDR2 is ANQGSEA. The junction had 9 bases not matched to a gene; V was cut back by 8 bases and J by 8 bases. DNA of the CDR3: TGCAGCTCTTGGGACAGGGCGGCGGGCTACACCTTC. This encodes CSSWDRAAGYTF. The complete variable domain, with remaining parts taken from reference TRBV29-1 and TRBJ1-2, reads SAVISQKPSRDICQRGTSLTIQCQVDSQVTMMFWYRQQPGQSLTLIATANQGSEATYESGFVIDKFPISRPNLTFSTLTVSNMSPEDSSIYLCSSWDRAAGYTFGSGTRLTVV.

The table lists this clonotype with many counts. The rearrangement links TRBV29-1 to TRBJ2-7; D unclear. Germline assignment: CDR1 SQVTM and CDR2 ANQGSEA. The CDR3 consists of 11 residues. V lost 6 bases, J lost 4 bases, and 10 bases lay in between. The CDR3 DNA sequence: TGCAGCGTGTCCACACTTTACGAGCAGTACTTC. It specifies CSVSTLYEQYF.

This clonotype was found many times. The chain links TRBV5-8 to TRBJ1-2, with 8 bases matching TRBD1. In germline, CDR1 is SGHTS, CDR2 YDEGEE. This CDR3 spans 14 amino acids. V dropped 4 bases and J dropped 8; count of bases not matched to a gene: 10. The CDR3 protein is CASSGGQASSGYTF. The CDR3, as DNA: TGTGCCAGCAGCGGGGGACAGGCCTCTTCAGGCTACACCTTC. Using reference TRBV5-8 and TRBJ1-2 for the parts outside the CDR3, the full variable domain is EAGVTQSPTHLIKTRGQQATLRCSPISGHTSVYWYQQALGLGLQFLLWYDEGEERNRGNFPPRFSGRQFPNYSSELNVNALELEDSALYLCASSGGQASSGYTFGSGTRLTVV.

This clonotype was counted at least ten times. The chain is built from TRBV5-1 and TRBJ2-1; 7 nucleotides match TRBD2. Germline V gene sequence: CDR1 SGHRS, CDR2 YFSETQ. V lost 3 bases to trimming and J lost 8 bases; unmatched junction nucleotides: 11. The CDR3 consists of 15 residues. CDR3 nucleotide sequence: TGCGCCAGCAGCTCCCAATCGGGAGGTAGGGATGAGCAGTTCTTC. Its protein product is CASSSQSGGRDEQFF.

This clonotype was recorded at least ten times. The rearrangement uses TRBV5-6 and TRBJ1-2; D remains unclear. Germline CDR1 reads SGHDT; CDR2 reads YYEEEE. The V gene lost 4 bases and the J gene lost 8 bases, with 18 bases spanning the gap. This CDR3 is built from 14 residues. The CDR3 coding sequence is TGTGCCAGCAGCGGCGGTCCGAGATTGGGAGGCTACACCTTC. Encoded protein: CASSGGPRLGGYTF.

In the case of this clonotype: A read error may be the cause here, since a much bigger clone is one base away. The genes are TRBV5-6 and TRBJ2-5; possible D gene TRBD2, 6 bases. CDR1 SGHDT and CDR2 YYEEEE come from the germline V gene. The CDR3 has 13 amino acids. V was pared by 2 bases and J by 3 bases, with 8 bases between. CDR3 in DNA: TGTGCCAGCAGCTTTTGGGGGGAAGAGACCCAGTACTTC. It translates to CASSFWGEETQYF.

This clonotype has a count of ten or more. The V and J genes are TRBV20-1 and TRBJ2-5, with TRBD1 matching 8 bases. CDR1 and CDR2 from the germline V gene are DFQATT and SNEGSKA (reference sequence). The CDR3 is made up of 15 amino acids. V was clipped by 0 bases and J by 2 bases; unmatched bases: 5. For the CDR3, the DNA is TGCAGTGCTAGAGATGCTGGGACAGGTCAAGAGACCCAGTACTTC. The encoded protein is CSARDAGTGQETQYF.

This clonotype was observed a handful of times. CDR3 in amino acids: CASSIERGRWANYGYTF. The CDR3 DNA sequence: TGTGCCAGTAGTATAGAGCGGGGGCGCTGGGCTAACTATGGCTACACCTTC. V usage is TRBV19 and J usage is TRBJ1-2, with D perhaps matching TRBD1 (6 bases). The germline gives CDR1 LNHDA, CDR2 SQIVND (reference sequence). CDR3 size: 17 residues. The V end lost 0 bases, the J end lost 0 bases, and 14 bases lay between the germline ends.

Notes on this clonotype: Since a much larger clone is just one base distant, this may be a read error. The V call is TRBV12-3 or TRBV12-4, the J call TRBJ2-3; 9 positions agree with TRBD2. The V and J ends lost 5 bases and 3 bases, in that order; junction bases with no gene match: 9. The CDR3 is 16 amino acids. The CDR3 nucleotides are TGTGCCAGCAGTCCCATAGCGGGAGCTGGGACAGATACGCAGTATTTT. Its protein is CASSPIAGAGTDTQYF.

As concerns this clonotype: This sequence may be a read error, since a much larger clone differs from it by one base. The chain's CDR3 is CASSGGTSGGREQYF. CDR3 in DNA: TGTGCCAGCAGCGGAGGGACTAGCGGGGGCCGCGAGCAGTACTTC. The rearrangement links TRBV27 to TRBJ2-7; 14 bases are a match to TRBD2. The CDR3 runs to 15 residues. After removal of 6 bases from V and 6 bases from J, the junction contained 7 bases not matched to a gene. Germline V gene data show CDR1 as MNHEY and CDR2 as SMNVEV (reference sequence).

This clonotype was observed at least ten times. This chain links TRBV11-2 with TRBJ2-5; D is undetermined. V lost 5 bases and J lost 1, with 11 bases in between. The germline V gene has CDR1 SGHAT and CDR2 FQNNGV. The CDR3 is 14 residues long. CDR3 nucleotide sequence: TGTGCCAGCAGCCTCACGCACAGCCAAGAGACCCAGTACTTC. Amino acids: CASSLTHSQETQYF.

The genes are TRBV19 and TRBJ2-3; 8 positions agree with TRBD1. Germline V lookup: CDR1 LNHDA, CDR2 SQIVND (reference sequence). The CDR3 extends over 16 amino acids. Losses at the gene ends were 7 bases for V and 0 bases for J; bases not matched to a gene: 9. The CDR3 DNA reads TGTGCCAGTACCGACTTCCGACAGGGGAGCACAGATACGCAGTATTTT. Translating gives CASTDFRQGSTDTQYF.

The rearrangement uses TRBV6-1 and TRBJ1-3, with D uncertain. The V and J ends lost 3 bases and 0 bases respectively, with 6 bases between them. This CDR3 is 14 amino acids long. Germline CDR1 reads MNHNS; CDR2 reads SASEGT. The CDR3 loop reads CASSDRTSGNTIYF. As DNA, the CDR3 is TGTGCCAGCAGTGACAGGACCTCTGGAAACACCATATATTTT.

In this sample, this clonotype turned up many times. J is TRBJ2-2 and V is TRBV7-9, with 7 bases matching TRBD2. Looked up from germline, CDR1 is SEHNR and CDR2 is FQNEAQ (reference sequence). The trim removed 5 bases at V and 0 bases at J, leaving 6 bases unmatched. The CDR3 is made up of 16 amino acids. Written as DNA, the CDR3 is TGTGCCAGCAGCGAGAGGGAGGGGTCGAACACCGGGGAGCTGTTTTTT. It specifies CASSEREGSNTGELFF. Using reference TRBV7-9 and TRBJ2-2 for the parts outside the CDR3, the full variable domain is DTGVSQNPRHKITKRGQNVTFRCDPISEHNRLYWYRQTLGQGPEFLTYFQNEAQLEKSRLLSDRFSAERPKGSFSTLEIQRTEQGDSAMYLCASSEREGSNTGELFFGEGSRLTVL.

The table lists this clonotype with many counts. V usage is TRBV20-1 and J usage is TRBJ2-5, with 7 bases lining up with TRBD2. The germline CDR1 and CDR2 sequences are DFQATT and SNEGSKA (reference sequence). The V gene end was trimmed by 6 bases and the J gene end by 2 bases; junction bases not matched to a gene: 12. This CDR3 has 15 amino acids. CDR3 in amino acids: CSAHFRGGIQETQYF. The CDR3 DNA sequence: TGCAGTGCCCATTTTCGGGGAGGGATACAAGAGACCCAGTACTTC.

This clonotype was seen many times. V gene TRBV5-1 combines with J gene TRBJ2-2; unclear D gene. CDR1 is SGHRS and CDR2 is YFSETQ in the germline V gene. V was trimmed by 0 bases and J by 3 bases, leaving 9 bases between them. The CDR3 length is 15 residues. The CDR3 DNA sequence: TGCGCCAGCAGCTTGGGCGGCCTTGACACCGGGGAGCTGTTTTTT. This codes for CASSLGGLDTGELFF.

This clonotype was detected ten times or more. The rearrangement links TRBV6-1 to TRBJ1-2, with D maybe TRBD1 (5 bases). Germline loops: CDR1 MNHNS, CDR2 SASEGT. V dropped 1 base and J dropped 7 bases, with 16 bases sitting between them. The CDR3 contains 15 residues. The CDR3 here is CASSEEGLPLGGYTF. In DNA form, the CDR3 reads TGTGCCAGCAGTGAAGAGGGGCTCCCCCTCGGTGGCTACACCTTC.